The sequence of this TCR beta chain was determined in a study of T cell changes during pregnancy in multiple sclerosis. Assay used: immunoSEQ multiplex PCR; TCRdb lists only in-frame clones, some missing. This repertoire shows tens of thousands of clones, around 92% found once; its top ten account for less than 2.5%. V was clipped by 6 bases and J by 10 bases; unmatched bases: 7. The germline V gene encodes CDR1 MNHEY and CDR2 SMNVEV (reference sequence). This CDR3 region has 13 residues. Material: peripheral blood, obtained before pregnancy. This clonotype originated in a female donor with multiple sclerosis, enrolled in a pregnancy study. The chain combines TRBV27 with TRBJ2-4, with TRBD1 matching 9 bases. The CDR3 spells CASSPGQGWIQYF. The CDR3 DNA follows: TGTGCCAGCAGCCCGGGACAGGGTTGGATTCAGTACTTC.